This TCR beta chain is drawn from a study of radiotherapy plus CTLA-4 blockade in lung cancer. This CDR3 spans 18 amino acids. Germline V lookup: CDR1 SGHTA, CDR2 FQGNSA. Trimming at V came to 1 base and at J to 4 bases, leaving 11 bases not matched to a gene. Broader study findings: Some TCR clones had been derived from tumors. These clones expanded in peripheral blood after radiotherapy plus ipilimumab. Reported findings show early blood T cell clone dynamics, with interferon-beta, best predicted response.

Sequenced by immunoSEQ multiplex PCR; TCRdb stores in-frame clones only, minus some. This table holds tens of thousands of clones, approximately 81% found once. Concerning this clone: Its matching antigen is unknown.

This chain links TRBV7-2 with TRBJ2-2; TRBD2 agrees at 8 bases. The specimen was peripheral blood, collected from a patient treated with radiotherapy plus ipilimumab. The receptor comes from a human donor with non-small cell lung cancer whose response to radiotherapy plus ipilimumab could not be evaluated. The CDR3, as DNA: TGTGCCAGCAGCTTAGAGCGGCCTAGCGGGCCCGCCACCGGGGAGCTGTTTTTT. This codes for CASSLERPSGPATGELFF.